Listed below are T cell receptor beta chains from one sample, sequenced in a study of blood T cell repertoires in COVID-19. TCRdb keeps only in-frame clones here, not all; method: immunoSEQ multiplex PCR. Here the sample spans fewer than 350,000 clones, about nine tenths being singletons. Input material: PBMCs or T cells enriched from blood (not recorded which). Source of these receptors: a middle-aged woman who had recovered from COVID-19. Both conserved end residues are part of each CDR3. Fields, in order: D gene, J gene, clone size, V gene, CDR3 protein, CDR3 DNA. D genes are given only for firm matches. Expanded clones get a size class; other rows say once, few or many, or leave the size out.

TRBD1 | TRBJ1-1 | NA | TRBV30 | CALGEGARKAFF | TGTGCCTTGGGGGAGGGGGCGCGGAAAGCTTTCTTT
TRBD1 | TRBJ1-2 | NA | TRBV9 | CASSVGVGGNYGYTF | TGTGCCAGCAGCGTAGGGGTAGGGGGCAACTATGGCTACACCTTC
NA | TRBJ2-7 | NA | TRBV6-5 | CASSYDRQSYEQYF | TGTGCCAGCAGTTACGACAGACAGTCCTACGAGCAGTACTTC
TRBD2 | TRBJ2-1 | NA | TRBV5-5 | CASRLLAGGPVEQFF | TGTGCCAGCAGATTGCTAGCGGGAGGGCCCGTTGAGCAGTTCTTC
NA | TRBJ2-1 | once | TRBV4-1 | CASSQDRGGTGLNEQFF | TGCGCCAGCAGCCAAGATCGGGGGGGGACAGGGCTTAATGAGCAGTTCTTC
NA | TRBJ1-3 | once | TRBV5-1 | CASSSTVPGNTIYF | TGCGCCAGCAGCTCCACGGTTCCGGGGAACACCATATATTTT
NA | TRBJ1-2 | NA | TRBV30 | CAWGKGGALNGYTF | TGTGCCTGGGGAAAGGGGGGGGCGCTTAATGGCTACACCTTC
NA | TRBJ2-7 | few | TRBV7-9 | CASSLAGTYYEQYF | TGTGCCAGCAGCTTAGCTGGGACATACTACGAGCAGTACTTC
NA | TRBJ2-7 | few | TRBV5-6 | CASSIRGEQYF | TGTGCCAGCAGCATCAGGGGCGAGCAGTACTTC
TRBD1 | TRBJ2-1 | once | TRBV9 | CASSVSQGAYNNEQFF | TGTGCCAGCAGCGTATCTCAGGGGGCATATAACAATGAGCAGTTCTTC